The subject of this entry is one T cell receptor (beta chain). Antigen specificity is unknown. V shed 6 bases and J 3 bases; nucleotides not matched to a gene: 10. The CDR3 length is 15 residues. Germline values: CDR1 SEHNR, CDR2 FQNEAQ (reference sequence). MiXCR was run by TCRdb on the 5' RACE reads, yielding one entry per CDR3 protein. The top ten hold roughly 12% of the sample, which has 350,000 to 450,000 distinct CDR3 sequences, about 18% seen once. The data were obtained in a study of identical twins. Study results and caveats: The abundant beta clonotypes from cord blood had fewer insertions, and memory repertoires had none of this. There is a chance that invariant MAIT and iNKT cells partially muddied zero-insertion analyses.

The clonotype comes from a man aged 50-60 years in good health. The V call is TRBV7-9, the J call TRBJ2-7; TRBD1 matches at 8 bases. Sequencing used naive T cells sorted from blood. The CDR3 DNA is TGTGCCAGCAGTCTTTCAGGGGGCAAGGGCTACGAGCAGTACTTC. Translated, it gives CASSLSGGKGYEQYF.